The rows below give T cell receptor beta chains drawn from one sample of a study of sequential checkpoint blockade in melanoma. Libraries were prepared by immunoSEQ multiplex PCR; TCRdb keeps only in-frame clonotypes and omits some of them. This sample carries approximately 8,200 clones, around three fifths of them seen once, and the ten largest clones take 15% to 20%. The sample in question was CD8+ T cells sorted from blood (inferred from file names), obtained from a patient given nivolumab and ipilimumab in sequence. All receptors come from a human donor with melanoma. CDR3s include the opening cysteine and the closing phenylalanine or tryptophan. A D gene is named only where the DNA matches it firmly. Part of the rows lack a size; the others show once, few, many or a class for expanded clones.

j_call clone_size v_call d_call cdr3_aa cdr3_nt
TRBJ1-1 . TRBV9 . CASSAADTEAFF TGTGCCAGCAGCGCTGCGGACACTGAAGCTTTCTTT
TRBJ1-2 . TRBV4-2 . CASSPGTFYTF TGTGCCAGCAGCCCCGGGACATTTTACACCTTC
TRBJ1-5 few TRBV27 . CASSLGAGPYSNQPQHF TGTGCCAGCAGTTTAGGGGCAGGGCCCTATAGCAATCAGCCCCAGCATTTT
TRBJ1-4 once TRBV27 . CASSKNRLPNEKLFF TGTGCCAGCAGTAAGAACAGGTTGCCTAATGAAAAACTGTTTTTT
TRBJ2-5 . TRBV9 TRBD1 CASSPTGSVETQYF TGTGCCAGCAGCCCGACAGGGAGCGTAGAGACCCAGTACTTC
TRBJ2-7 . TRBV5-1 . CASSLAGPYEQYF TGCGCCAGCAGCTTGGCAGGCCCGTACGAGCAGTACTTC
TRBJ1-5 once TRBV7-2 TRBD1 CASSTTGAWEPQHF TGTGCCAGCAGCACCACAGGGGCTTGGGAGCCCCAGCATTTT
TRBJ2-7 . TRBV7-6 . CASSPRGSSYEQYF TGTGCCAGCAGCCCTAGGGGGAGCTCCTACGAGCAGTACTTC
TRBJ1-3 medium-sized TRBV5-8 . CASSFSNTIYF TGTGCCAGCAGCTTTTCGAACACCATATATTTT
TRBJ2-7 . TRBV18 . CASSPLSTQGSPYEQYF TGTGCCAGCTCACCCCTCAGTACACAGGGCAGTCCCTACGAGCAGTACTTC
TRBJ2-1 . TRBV6-4 . CASSGEASSSNEQFF TGTGCCAGCAGTGGGGAGGCCTCCTCTTCTAATGAGCAGTTCTTC
TRBJ2-7 . TRBV4-2 TRBD1 CASSRGQGPSSYEQYF TGTGCCAGCAGCCGGGGACAGGGCCCTAGCTCCTACGAGCAGTACTTC
TRBJ2-7 few TRBV4-3 . CASSQDWGNSEQYF TGCGCCAGCAGCCAAGATTGGGGCAATAGCGAGCAGTACTTC
TRBJ1-1 . TRBV6-5 . CASSYFRREADTEAFF TGTGCCAGCAGTTACTTCCGCAGGGAGGCGGACACTGAAGCTTTCTTT
TRBJ1-2 few TRBV5-6 . CASSFRPGDGYTF TGTGCCAGCAGCTTCCGCCCAGGGGACGGCTACACCTTC
TRBJ2-3 . TRBV30 TRBD2 CAWSTGTSGGTDTQYF TGTGCCTGGAGTACCGGGACTAGCGGGGGCACAGATACGCAGTATTTT
TRBJ1-2 . TRBV27 . CASSLLGGVWSYTF TGTGCCAGCAGTTTATTGGGGGGAGTGTGGAGCTACACCTTC
TRBJ1-1 . TRBV5-4 . CASSLGPEAFF TGTGCCAGCAGCTTGGGGCCTGAAGCTTTCTTT
TRBJ1-4 few TRBV25-1 . CASSERTNEKLFF TGTGCCAGCAGTGAACGAACTAATGAAAAACTGTTTTTT
TRBJ1-1 few TRBV5-6 . CASSPTGTWGGGTEAFF TGTGCCAGCAGCCCGACCGGGACCTGGGGAGGAGGGACTGAAGCTTTCTTT
TRBJ2-7 . TRBV9 TRBD2 CASSPQAGRSYEQYF TGTGCCAGCAGCCCCCAAGCGGGGAGGTCCTACGAGCAGTACTTC
TRBJ1-2 few TRBV5-1 . CASSQHPGPGYGYTF TGCGCCAGCAGCCAACACCCGGGTCCAGGGTATGGCTACACCTTC
TRBJ1-5 once TRBV9 . CASGQTNQPQHF TGTGCCAGTGGACAGACTAATCAGCCCCAGCATTTT
TRBJ1-2 . TRBV25-1 . CASSPGANYGYTF TGTGCCAGCAGCCCGGGAGCTAACTATGGCTACACCTTC
TRBJ2-7 once TRBV6-6 . CASSSLGQGPAYEQYF TGTGCCAGCAGTTCCCTGGGGCAGGGGCCCGCCTACGAGCAGTACTTC
TRBJ2-6 medium-sized TRBV27 . CASSGQGSGANVLTF TGTGCCAGCAGCGGGCAGGGGTCTGGGGCCAACGTCCTGACTTTC
TRBJ1-1 . TRBV7-2 . CASSLFQGTEAFF TGTGCCAGCAGCTTATTTCAGGGCACTGAAGCTTTCTTT
TRBJ1-6 . TRBV5-1 TRBD1 CASSLGQGMGTGNSPLHF TGCGCCAGCAGCCTTGGACAGGGCATGGGGACAGGGAATTCACCCCTCCACTTT
TRBJ1-1 . TRBV27 TRBD1 CASSHRGPTEAFF TGTGCCAGCAGCCACAGGGGGCCGACTGAAGCTTTCTTT
TRBJ1-5 . TRBV15 . CATSRDRGGGQPQHF TGTGCCACCAGCAGAGATCGAGGCGGAGGTCAGCCCCAGCATTTT
TRBJ1-2 few TRBV9 TRBD1 CASSAQGALRNGYTF TGTGCCAGCAGCGCCCAGGGGGCGCTGAGGAACGGCTACACCTTC
TRBJ2-7 medium-sized TRBV6-5 TRBD1 CASSYSTGYEQYF TGTGCCAGCAGTTACTCGACAGGGTACGAGCAGTACTTC
TRBJ2-7 few TRBV2 TRBD1 CASRGTGAPYEQYF TGTGCCAGCAGAGGGACAGGGGCGCCCTACGAGCAGTACTTC
TRBJ2-6 . TRBV19 . CASSIVLGGSGANVLTF TGTGCCAGTAGTATAGTGCTGGGGGGCTCTGGGGCCAACGTCCTGACTTTC
TRBJ2-7 . TRBV28 TRBD1 CASSDRGLTYEQYF TGTGCCAGCAGTGACAGGGGGCTGACCTACGAGCAGTACTTC
TRBJ2-7 . TRBV18 TRBD1 CASSQRDSYEQYF TGTGCCAGCTCACAACGGGACAGCTACGAGCAGTACTTC
TRBJ2-1 . TRBV7-9 . CASSLGVLVVHNEQFF TGTGCCAGCAGCTTAGGGGTACTAGTAGTCCACAATGAGCAGTTCTTC
TRBJ1-5 . TRBV19 TRBD1 CASSSTGGYGQPQHF TGTGCCAGTAGCTCGACAGGGGGATACGGTCAGCCCCAGCATTTT
TRBJ1-2 once TRBV19 TRBD1 CASSPSTGTGYYGYTF TGTGCCAGTAGTCCGTCCACCGGGACAGGCTACTATGGCTACACCTTC